This passage covers 5 T cell receptor beta chains from one sample sequenced in a study of blood T cells in healthy people across ages (dated by TCRdb to 2014 to 2015). Receptor amplification or capture employed 5' RACE. The instrument given in TCRdb is Illumina HiSeq 2500. The second PCR ran for roughly 7 to 12 cycles and used a J-beta primer mix along with a sample-barcoded 5' primer. The public reads were quality trimmed at Q25 with fastp and then assembled into clones with MiXCR by TCRdb, keeping productive beta chains. Rows matching on CDR3 protein sequence are summarized as one entry with the most common DNA and genes. For this sample there are roughly 570,000 distinct CDR3 sequences; 25% to 30% appear just once. Under 20% of the sample lies in the top ten. Input material: blood. The receptor source for this set is a woman in her 70s in good health.

Comments on this clonotype: The junction shows a germline mismatch at one end, possibly a read error. J is TRBJ2-5 and V is TRBV4-3; D possibly corresponds to TRBD2 (6 bases). CDR1 LGHNA and CDR2 YSLEER come from the germline V gene. The CDR3 runs to 15 residues. This CDR3 reads CASSQGWAGQEAQYF. CDR3 sequence (DNA): TGCGCCAGCAGCCAAGGTTGGGCGGGGCAAGAGGCCCAGTACTTC.

This chain joins TRBV7-2 and TRBJ1-3; the match to TRBD1 covers 8 bases. The J segment lost 4 bases and the V segment lost 0 bases, leaving 8 bases of the junction unmatched. Germline loops: CDR1 SGHTA, CDR2 FQGNSA. The CDR3 has 17 residues. Here the CDR3 DNA reads TGTGCCAGCAGCTTAGCCCTCACAGGGGGTAGGGGAAACACCATATATTTT. It encodes CASSLALTGGRGNTIYF.

The chain combines TRBV4-1 with TRBJ1-6; a weak D match, TRBD1 (5 bases). The CDR3 spans 14 residues. Germline V gene lookup returns CDR1 MGHRA and CDR2 YSYEKL. The V end was cut by 0 bases, the J end by 19 bases, with 19 bases between. DNA of the CDR3: TGCGCCAGCAGCCAAGACCCCTCTAATCGACAGCGTCACTTT. Its translation: CASSQDPSNRQRHF.

The chain couples TRBV12-3 or TRBV12-4 to TRBJ2-5; TRBD2 matches 10 bases. The DNA end lines up better with TRBJ2-1; the J call may be wrong. The length of the CDR3 is 14 residues. CDR3 bases: TGTGCCAGCAGGAGAGCGGGGGGGCTCAATGAGCAGTTCTTC. Translating gives CASRRAGGLNEQFF.

The genes are TRBV7-2 and TRBJ1-5, with 9 bases fitting TRBD1. Germline-derived CDR1 and CDR2 are SGHTA and FQGNSA. V gave up 7 bases and J gave up 7 bases; unmatched junction bases: 8. This CDR3 region has 14 residues. CDR3 in amino acids: CASKRDRAEQPQHF. In nucleotides, the CDR3 is TGTGCCAGCAAGAGGGACAGGGCAGAACAGCCCCAGCATTTT.